Listed below are T cell receptor beta chains from one sample, sequenced in a study of CD8+ T cells in alopecia areata. Some clones are missing from TCRdb's copy, which holds only in-frame ones; the method was immunoSEQ multiplex PCR. This sample has approximately 58,000 clones, with about 40% found just once. Sequenced: NKG2D-low CD8+ T cells sorted from blood. Every receptor here comes from a human donor with alopecia areata. The CDR3 runs from the conserved cysteine through the conserved F or W. Each record gives: J gene, V gene, CDR3 length, D gene, clone size, CDR3 DNA, CDR3 protein. A D gene is named only where the DNA matches it firmly. Expanded clones are given a class, and other clones once, few, many or no size at all.

TRBJ1-2,TRBV29-1,15,-,once,TGCAGCGTTGAGGGGGGATCTGGGGTTAGGTATGGCTACACCTTC,CSVEGGSGVRYGYTF
TRBJ2-7,TRBV28,14,TRBD2,-,TGTGCCAGCAGTGTCGGACGGGGGGCCTACGAGCAGTACTTC,CASSVGRGAYEQYF
TRBJ2-7,TRBV5-1,15,-,few,TGCGCCAGCAGCTGGCAGGGGTTCGGCCAGAACGAGCAGTACTTC,CASSWQGFGQNEQYF
TRBJ1-6,TRBV27,13,-,-,TGTGCCAGCAGTTTATCGCCCAATTCACCCCTCCACTTT,CASSLSPNSPLHF
TRBJ1-1,TRBV29-1,16,TRBD1,-,TGCAGCGTTGAAGGAGGGACAGGGAGTGTCGGGACTGAAGCTTTCTTT,CSVEGGTGSVGTEAFF
TRBJ2-1,TRBV2,14,-,few,TGTGCCAGCAGTGAAGAGGGTTCTTACAATGAGCAGTTCTTC,CASSEEGSYNEQFF
TRBJ1-3,TRBV29-1,14,-,-,TGCAGCGTTGGTGGGGGCAGCTCTGGAAACACCATATATTTT,CSVGGGSSGNTIYF
TRBJ2-1,TRBV5-6,15,TRBD2,few,TGTGCCAGCACCTACAGCGGGAGCTCCTACAATGAGCAGTTCTTC,CASTYSGSSYNEQFF
TRBJ2-3,TRBV15,16,-,-,TGTGCCACCAGCACCGGGGGGCCGGGAAGCACAGATACGCAGTATTTT,CATSTGGPGSTDTQYF
TRBJ2-7,TRBV20-1,11,-,-,TGCAGTGCTAGGTGGGGCTACGAGCAGTACTTC,CSARWGYEQYF
TRBJ2-7,TRBV27,15,-,-,TGTGCCACATATGGGGCCGCCAACGGGTCCTACGAGCAGTACTTC,CATYGAANGSYEQYF
TRBJ1-5,TRBV29-1,15,TRBD1,-,TGCAGCGTTGGGTTCACAGGGGGCCGCAATCAGCCCCAGCATTTT,CSVGFTGGRNQPQHF
TRBJ1-1,TRBV4-3,13,-,-,TGCGCCAGCAGCCAAGTCCGGAACACTGAAGCTTTCTTT,CASSQVRNTEAFF
TRBJ2-4,TRBV4-3,18,TRBD2,-,TGCGCCAGCAGCCAAGATCGGGTGAGCGGGAGATGGTTGGACATTCAGTACTTC,CASSQDRVSGRWLDIQYF
TRBJ2-1,TRBV27,14,-,-,TGTGCCAGCACCTTCCAGGGCCAGCACAATGAGCAGTTCTTC,CASTFQGQHNEQFF
TRBJ1-1,TRBV9,15,TRBD1,-,TGTGCCAGCAGCGTAGGGACAGGGGTGGGCACTGAAGCTTTCTTT,CASSVGTGVGTEAFF
TRBJ1-2,TRBV27,13,-,-,TGTGCCAGCAGTTTCGGGCAGACCTATGGCTACACCTTC,CASSFGQTYGYTF
TRBJ2-5,TRBV5-6,14,-,-,TGTGCCAGCAGCCCTATAGCGGCGGGGGAGACCCAGTACTTC,CASSPIAAGETQYF
TRBJ2-7,TRBV4-3,16,TRBD2,-,TGCGCCAGCAGCCAACTTACGACTAGCGGGAGAAGAGAGCAGTACTTC,CASSQLTTSGRREQYF
TRBJ2-3,TRBV6-6,11,-,few,TGTGCCAGCAGTCCCGGTCCAACGCAGTATTTT,CASSPGPTQYF
TRBJ1-2,TRBV7-2,17,TRBD1,few,TGTGCCAGCACCAAAAGGGGACAGGTCCCTTTAATCTATGGCTACACCTTC,CASTKRGQVPLIYGYTF
TRBJ1-3,TRBV9,16,-,few,TGTGCCAGCAGCGCCGACGACCGAAGCTCTGGAAACACCATATATTTT,CASSADDRSSGNTIYF
TRBJ2-1,TRBV11-2,12,-,once,TGTGCCAGCAGCTCTAGAAACGGTGAGCAGTTCTTC,CASSSRNGEQFF
TRBJ2-7,TRBV7-9,13,-,-,TGTGCCAGCAGCTTACGCGGACCCTACGAGCAGTACTTC,CASSLRGPYEQYF
TRBJ2-1,TRBV7-8,11,-,few,TGTGCCAGCAGCTTATTCTATGAGCAGTTCTTC,CASSLFYEQFF
TRBJ2-4,TRBV7-6,14,-,-,TGTGCCAGCAGCTTACAAGGGGGAGGGCGTATTCAGTACTTC,CASSLQGGGRIQYF
TRBJ2-7,TRBV19,13,TRBD1,few,TGTGCCAGTAGTCCGGGGACAGGGAACGAGCAGTACTTC,CASSPGTGNEQYF
TRBJ1-2,TRBV7-9,14,-,few,TGTGCCAGCAGTACTGCAGGGACCTCCTATGGCTACACCTTC,CASSTAGTSYGYTF
TRBJ2-7,TRBV5-1,12,-,few,TGCGCCAGCAGACAGGGTCGGGGCGAGCAGTACTTC,CASRQGRGEQYF
TRBJ2-7,TRBV13,13,-,-,TGTGCCAGCAGCCCAGTCTCAAGGGACGAGCAGTACTTC,CASSPVSRDEQYF
TRBJ2-1,TRBV5-6,15,-,-,TGTGCCAGCAGTCCGGGGCGCGGCTCCTACAATGAGCAGTTCTTC,CASSPGRGSYNEQFF
TRBJ1-2,TRBV6-5,16,-,few,TGTGCCAGCAGTTACTCCGGACAGCATTTTAACTATGGCTACACCTTC,CASSYSGQHFNYGYTF
TRBJ2-7,TRBV4-1,19,TRBD2,-,TGCGCCAGCAGCCAAGAGGATTTATCTAGCGGGACACTTTCCTACGAGCAGTACTTC,CASSQEDLSSGTLSYEQYF
TRBJ2-3,TRBV2,15,-,-,TGTGCCAGCAGTGAACGGACGGATAACACAGATACGCAGTATTTT,CASSERTDNTDTQYF
TRBJ2-7,TRBV4-1,15,TRBD1,-,TGCGCCAGCAGTTACGACAGGGACAGCTCCTACGAGCAGTACTTC,CASSYDRDSSYEQYF
TRBJ1-4,TRBV25-1,13,-,-,TGTGCCAGCAGTGAGTCAGGAGGGGAAAAACTGTTTTTT,CASSESGGEKLFF
TRBJ2-7,TRBV4-1,14,-,-,TGCGCCAGCAGCCCTACATCGTACTCCTACGAGCAGTACTTC,CASSPTSYSYEQYF